This TCR beta chain emerged from a study of cytomegalovirus exposure and HLA in healthy donors. The PCR employed 60 Vbeta primers together with 13 Jbeta primers. Using immunoSEQ multiplex PCR, the repertoire was profiled, and TCRdb retains in-frame clones only, with some absent. The data contain about 200,000 clones, roughly 80% of them singletons. This CDR3 is 14 amino acids long. Trimming removed 0 bases at V and 9 bases at J, with 14 bases between. CDR1 is ENHRY, CDR2 SYGVKD, per germline. Sequenced: PBMCs. This rearrangement joins TRBV10-3 to TRBJ1-2; tentatively, D is TRBD1 (6 bases). The receptor was derived from a male donor in good health and CMV-seropositive. Written as DNA, the CDR3 is TGTGCCATCAGTGAGTCGACGGACAGCCGTAGCTACACCTTC. This codes for CAISESTDSRSYTF.